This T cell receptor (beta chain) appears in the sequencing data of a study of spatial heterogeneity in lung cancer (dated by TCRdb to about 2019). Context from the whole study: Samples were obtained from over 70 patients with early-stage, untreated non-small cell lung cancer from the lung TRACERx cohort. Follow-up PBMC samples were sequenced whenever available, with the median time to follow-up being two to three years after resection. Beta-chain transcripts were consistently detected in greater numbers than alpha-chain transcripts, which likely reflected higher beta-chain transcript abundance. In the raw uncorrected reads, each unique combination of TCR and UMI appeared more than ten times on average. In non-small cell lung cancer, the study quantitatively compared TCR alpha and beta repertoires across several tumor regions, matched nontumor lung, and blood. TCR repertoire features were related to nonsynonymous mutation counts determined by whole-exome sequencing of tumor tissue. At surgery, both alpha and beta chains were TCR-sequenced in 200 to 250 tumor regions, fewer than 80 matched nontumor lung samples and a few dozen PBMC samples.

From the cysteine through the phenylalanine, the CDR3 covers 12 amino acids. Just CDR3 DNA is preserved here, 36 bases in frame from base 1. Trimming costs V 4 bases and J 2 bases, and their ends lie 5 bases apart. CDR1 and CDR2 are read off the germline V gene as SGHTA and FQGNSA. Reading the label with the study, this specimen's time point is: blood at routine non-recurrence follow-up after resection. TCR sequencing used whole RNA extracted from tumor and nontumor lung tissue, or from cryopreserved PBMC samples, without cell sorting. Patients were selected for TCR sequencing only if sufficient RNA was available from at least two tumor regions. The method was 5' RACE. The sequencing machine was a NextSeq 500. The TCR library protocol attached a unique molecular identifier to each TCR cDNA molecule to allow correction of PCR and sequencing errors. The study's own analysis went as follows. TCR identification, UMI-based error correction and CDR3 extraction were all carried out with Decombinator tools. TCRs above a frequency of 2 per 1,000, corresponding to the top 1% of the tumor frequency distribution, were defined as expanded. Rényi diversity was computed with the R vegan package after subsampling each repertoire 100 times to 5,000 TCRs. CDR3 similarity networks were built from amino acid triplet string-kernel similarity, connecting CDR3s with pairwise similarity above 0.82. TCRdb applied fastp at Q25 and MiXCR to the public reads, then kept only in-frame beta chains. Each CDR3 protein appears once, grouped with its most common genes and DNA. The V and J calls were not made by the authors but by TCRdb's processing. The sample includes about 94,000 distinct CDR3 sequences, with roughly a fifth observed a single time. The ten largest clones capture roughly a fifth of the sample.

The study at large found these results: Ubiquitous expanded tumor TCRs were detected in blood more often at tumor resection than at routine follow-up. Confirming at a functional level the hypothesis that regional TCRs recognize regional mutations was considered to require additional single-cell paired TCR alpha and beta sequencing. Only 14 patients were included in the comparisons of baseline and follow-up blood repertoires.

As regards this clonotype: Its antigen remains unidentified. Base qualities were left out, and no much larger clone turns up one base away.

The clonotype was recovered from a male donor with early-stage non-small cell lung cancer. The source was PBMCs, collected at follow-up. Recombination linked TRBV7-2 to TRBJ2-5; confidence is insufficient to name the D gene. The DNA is TGTGCCAGCAGCTCCTCTCAAGAGACCCAGTACTTC. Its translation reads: CASSSSQETQYF.